One sample yielded the 25 T cell receptor beta chains listed below, sequenced in a study of T cells in Graves' hyperthyroidism and ophthalmopathy. The CDR3 regions of TCR beta were amplified from RNA transcripts. Using the HTBI primer set, a first-round RT-PCR was run on the TCR CDR3. MiXCR was run by TCRdb on the multiplex PCR reads, yielding one entry per CDR3 protein. This sample has around 450,000 distinct CDR3 sequences, with 15% to 19% found just once. The sequenced sample was blood. The receptors originated from a young woman with Graves' hyperthyroidism.

This clonotype was detected only a few times. A read error may account for a junction end that differs from germline. This chain joins TRBV6-9 and TRBJ2-7, with 8 bases matching TRBD1. The CDR3 has 13 residues. CDR1 and CDR2 from the germline V gene are MNHGY and SVAAGI. The CDR3 protein is CASSSQGAYGQYF. For the CDR3, the DNA is TGTGCCAGCAGTTCCCAGGGGGCCTACGGGCAGTACTTC.

This clonotype was counted ten times or more. The chain recombines TRBV27 with TRBJ1-1, with D perhaps matching TRBD1 (5 bases). The V gene lost 0 bases and the J gene lost 3 bases, with 8 bases spanning the gap. Germline CDR1 is MNHEY and CDR2 is SMNVEV (reference sequence). The CDR3 contains 14 residues. The CDR3 region has the DNA TGTGCCAGCAGTTTATCAGGGGAGGACACTGAAGCTTTCTTT. Amino acids: CASSLSGEDTEAFF.

This clonotype was recorded at least ten times. This chain links TRBV12-3 or TRBV12-4 with TRBJ1-5, with a possible D match to TRBD1 (5 bases). The CDR3 consists of 12 residues. V was pared by 6 bases and J by 6 bases, with 9 bases between. CDR3 protein: CASREGVQPQHF. The DNA of the CDR3 is TGTGCCAGCAGGGAAGGGGTTCAGCCCCAGCATTTT.

This clonotype was seen at least ten times. This chain connects TRBV5-1 to TRBJ1-2; TRBD1 matches at 10 bases. V trimming: 4 bases; J trimming: 8 bases; junction bases outside the gene matches: 5. The germline CDR1 and CDR2 sequences are SGHRS and YFSETQ. The CDR3 loop spans 13 amino acids. CDR3 protein: CASSPGTGEGYTF. The CDR3 nucleotides read TGCGCCAGCAGCCCTGGGACAGGGGAAGGCTACACCTTC.

The chain has TRBV5-1 and TRBJ1-1, with D unresolved. The V and J ends lost 0 bases and 3 bases respectively, with 9 bases between them. Germline V gene sequence: CDR1 SGHRS, CDR2 YFSETQ. CDR3 length equals 14 residues. This chain's CDR3 is CASSLGWGDTEAFF. CDR3 DNA: TGCGCCAGCAGCTTGGGTTGGGGAGACACTGAAGCTTTCTTT.

This clonotype was counted many times. J is TRBJ1-1 and V is TRBV29-1; 9 nucleotides line up with TRBD1. Germline trimming cut 6 bases from V and 4 bases from J; bases unmatched to any gene: 6. The CDR3 has 13 amino acids. Germline CDR1 is SQVTM and CDR2 is ANQGSEA. The CDR3 DNA follows: TGCAGCGTCCGAAACAGGGGGCCCACTGAAGCTTTCTTT. Residues: CSVRNRGPTEAFF.

This clonotype has ten or more counts. The V and J genes are TRBV7-9 and TRBJ2-7, with no clear D. CDR1 SEHNR and CDR2 FQNEAQ come from the germline V gene (reference sequence). The CDR3 sequence is 12 residues long. Trimming shortened V by 5 bases and J by 2 bases, and 7 bases separated the two germline ends. CDR3 DNA sequence: TGTGCCAGCAGCCAGCTCGCCTACGAGCAGTACTTC. It specifies CASSQLAYEQYF.

This clonotype was seen ten or more times. The gene calls are TRBV24-1 and TRBJ1-5; D unclear. This CDR3 comprises 13 residues. V was shortened by 3 bases and J by 1 base, with 3 bases between the two germline ends. Germline V CDR1 and CDR2: KGHDR, SFDVKD. CDR3 nucleotide sequence: TGTGCCACCAGTGATAGGAGCAATCAGCCCCAGCATTTT. Protein sequence: CATSDRSNQPQHF.

This clonotype was detected ten times or more. The chain couples TRBV20-1 to TRBJ2-7, with D tentatively TRBD1 (5 bases). Germline lookup yields CDR1 DFQATT and CDR2 SNEGSKA (reference sequence). V shed 0 bases and J shed 0 bases, with 12 bases lying between them. The CDR3 runs 15 residues. DNA for the CDR3: TGCAGTGCTAGAGATAGGGTCAGGGCCTCCTACGAGCAGTACTTC. Amino acid sequence: CSARDRVRASYEQYF.

This clonotype was found a few times. The chain employs TRBV4-1 and TRBJ2-5; 8 nucleotides agree with TRBD1. Germline values: CDR1 MGHRA, CDR2 YSYEKL. Losses at the gene ends were 3 bases for V and 1 base for J; bases not matched to a gene: 7. This CDR3 comprises 16 residues. The CDR3 loop is CASSQGPGQGQETQYF. CDR3 DNA: TGCGCCAGCAGCCAGGGACCCGGACAGGGCCAAGAGACCCAGTACTTC.

This clonotype appeared many times. This chain links TRBV30 with TRBJ2-2; D unresolved. V gave up 2 bases and J gave up 3 bases, with 4 bases separating them. Looked up from germline, CDR1 is GTSNPN and CDR2 is SVGIG (reference sequence). The CDR3 has 12 residues. The CDR3 is CAWSSYTGELFF. CDR3 nucleotides: TGTGCCTGGAGTTCCTACACCGGGGAGCTGTTTTTT.

This clonotype has at least ten counts. The chain carries TRBV20-1 and TRBJ2-7, with D uncertain. Trimming took 3 bases from V and 1 from J, leaving 16 bases between them. This CDR3 spans 15 amino acids. Per germline, CDR1 DFQATT and CDR2 SNEGSKA (reference sequence). The DNA of the CDR3 is TGCAGTGCTAGCTCTCCACGGATCGGTTCCTACGAGCAGTACTTC. Protein product: CSASSPRIGSYEQYF.

With respect to this clonotype: With a much larger clone just one base away, this may be a read error. The gene calls are TRBV6-5 and TRBJ2-1; D is undetermined. The CDR3 is 14 residues long. CDR1 and CDR2 (germline): MNHEY, SVGAGI. The CDR3 loop is CASSYSSSYNEQLF. The DNA of the CDR3 is TGTGCCAGCAGTTACTCTTCTTCCTACAATGAGCAGCTCTTC.

This clonotype was counted many times. The chain combines TRBV6-1 with TRBJ2-7; D gene unclear. In germline, CDR1 is MNHNS, CDR2 SASEGT. Trimming left V 5 bases short and J 0 bases short, with 14 bases between. The CDR3 covers 15 residues. The CDR3 is CASSPERLLSYEQYF. Here the CDR3 DNA reads TGTGCCAGCAGTCCCGAGAGACTCCTCTCCTACGAGCAGTACTTC.

This clonotype was counted many times. The chain joins TRBV3-1 to TRBJ1-4; tentatively, D is TRBD1 (6 bases). V lost 1 base to trimming and J lost 4 bases, with 13 bases between them. CDR1 LGHDT and CDR2 YNNKEL come from the germline V gene (reference sequence). The CDR3 loop spans 16 amino acids. The CDR3 here is CASSQVGTGINEKLFF. As DNA, the CDR3 is TGTGCCAGCAGCCAAGTAGGTACAGGGATTAATGAAAAACTGTTTTTT.

This clonotype was recorded at least ten times. The J gene is TRBJ2-3, the V gene TRBV27, with 8 nucleotides matching TRBD2. The CDR3 consists of 18 residues. V trimming: 4 bases; J trimming: 1 base; junction bases outside the gene matches: 13. CDR1 MNHEY and CDR2 SMNVEV come from the germline V gene (reference sequence). The CDR3 region is CASSSPPLWRGGTDTQYF. The CDR3 DNA reads TGTGCCAGCAGTTCCCCTCCCCTATGGCGGGGGGGCACAGATACGCAGTATTTT.

This clonotype has ten or more counts. The genes are TRBV7-3 and TRBJ2-1; D assignment may be TRBD1 or TRBD2 (5 bases each). V dropped 4 bases and J dropped 9 bases, with 13 bases sitting between them. CDR3 length equals 13 residues. Germline V gives CDR1 SGHTA, CDR2 FQGTGA. CDR3 residues: CASSSTGAGEQFF. The CDR3 DNA sequence: TGTGCCAGCAGCTCCACCGGGGCGGGTGAGCAGTTCTTC. The complete variable domain, with remaining parts taken from reference TRBV7-3 and TRBJ2-1, reads GAGVSQTPSNKVTEKGKYVELRCDPISGHTALYWYRQSLGQGPEFLIYFQGTGAADDSGLPNDRFFAVRPEGSVSTLKIQRTERGDSAVYLCASSSTGAGEQFFGPGTRLTVL.

Concerning this clonotype: An end of the junction does not agree with germline; a read error may underlie this. The chain couples TRBV7-3 to TRBJ2-5; the match to TRBD1 covers 11 bases. The V gene's germline CDR1 is SGHTA and CDR2 FQGTGA. The CDR3 is made up of 15 amino acids. The CDR3 loop is CASSVTGTGGETQYF. The CDR3 nucleotides are TGTGCCAGCAGCGTAACCGGGACAGGGGGAGAGACCCAGTACTTC.

This clonotype was recorded a few times. The chain employs TRBV20-1 and TRBJ2-7, with 7 bases matching TRBD2. The V gene's germline CDR1 is DFQATT and CDR2 SNEGSKA (reference sequence). The CDR3 has 11 amino acids. Losses at the gene ends were 6 bases for V and 7 bases for J; bases not matched to a gene: 6. This CDR3 is CSAFRGDEQYF. CDR3 nucleotides: TGCAGTGCCTTCCGGGGGGATGAGCAGTACTTC.

Only a few counts were recorded for this clonotype. This chain links TRBV9 with TRBJ1-3; D possibly corresponds to TRBD1 (5 bases). Trimming stripped 0 bases from V and 0 bases from J, with 19 bases between. Germline-derived CDR1 and CDR2 are SGDLS and YYNGEE. This CDR3 spans 19 amino acids. The CDR3 is CASSVALQPDIFSGNTIYF. The CDR3, as DNA: TGTGCCAGCAGCGTAGCTCTGCAGCCGGACATATTCTCTGGAAACACCATATATTTT.

Notes on this clonotype: The junction does not match germline at one end; this may be a read error. The chain's CDR3 is CATSPIPGQGELDTHYF. The DNA for the CDR3 is TGTGCCACCAGTCCAATTCCGGGACAGGGGGAATTAGATACGCACTATTTT. The chain uses TRBV24-1 and TRBJ2-3; 11 positions agree with TRBD1. This CDR3 spans 17 amino acids. Germline lookup yields CDR1 KGHDR and CDR2 SFDVKD.

This clonotype has at least ten counts. The genes are TRBV28 and TRBJ2-6, with D unresolved. Deletions cut 1 base from V and 0 bases from J, with 7 bases between. The CDR3 length is 16 residues. Germline CDR1 is MDHEN and CDR2 is SYDVKM. The CDR3 DNA reads TGTGCCAGCAGTTTATTAGGCGGCTCTGGGGCCAACGTCCTGACTTTC. Protein: CASSLLGGSGANVLTF.

Many counts were recorded for this clonotype. The chain couples TRBV6-1 to TRBJ1-1; the match to TRBD1 covers 8 bases. Germline V gene lookup returns CDR1 MNHNS and CDR2 SASEGT. The V and J ends lost 8 bases and 1 base, in that order; junction bases with no gene match: 3. The CDR3 runs to 13 residues. In DNA form, the CDR3 reads TGTGCCAGCGGACAGGGAGAGAACACTGAAGCTTTCTTT. The encoded protein is CASGQGENTEAFF.

This clonotype was picked up many times. The rearrangement joins TRBV20-1 to TRBJ1-1, with D hard to call. In germline, CDR1 is DFQATT, CDR2 SNEGSKA (reference sequence). The CDR3 length is 12 residues. Deletions cut 8 bases from V and 7 bases from J, with 17 bases between. CDR3 bases: TGCAGTCTGGTCGTCACGGAGCGTGAAGCTTTCTTT. As protein: CSLVVTEREAFF.

This clonotype occurred a few times. This chain uses TRBV9 with TRBJ1-2; a weak D match, TRBD1 (6 bases). The V gene's germline CDR1 is SGDLS and CDR2 YYNGEE. V was trimmed by 4 bases and J by 5 bases, leaving 18 bases between them. This CDR3 has 15 amino acids. This CDR3 reads CASSPSWTAEYGYTF. The CDR3 DNA is TGTGCCAGCAGCCCTTCTTGGACAGCTGAGTATGGCTACACCTTC.